Presented here are 22 T cell receptor beta chains from one specimen sequenced in a study of T cells in Graves' hyperthyroidism and ophthalmopathy. Amplified TCR beta CDR3 regions derived from RNA transcripts. The TCR CDR3 first-round RT-PCR relied on the HTBI primer set. TCRdb ran MiXCR on the multiplex PCR reads and lists one entry per CDR3 protein. The sample lists 490,000 or so distinct CDR3 sequences, around a fifth occurring once. The sequencing input was blood. The source of these receptors is a woman aged 70-85 years with Graves' ophthalmopathy.

The chain combines TRBV20-1 with TRBJ1-2; D remains unclear. CDR1 DFQATT and CDR2 SNEGSKA come from the germline V gene (reference sequence). Trimming cost V 6 bases and J 1 base, with 18 bases left between them. The CDR3 covers 15 residues. CDR3 amino acids: CSARRAATLNYGYTF. DNA of the CDR3: TGCAGTGCCCGACGGGCGGCTACGCTTAACTATGGCTACACCTTC.

The chain uses TRBV20-1 and TRBJ2-7; D is ambiguous. The V end was cut by 6 bases, the J end by 3 bases, with 12 bases between. The CDR3 covers 12 residues. Per the germline V gene, CDR1 is DFQATT and CDR2 is SNEGSKA (reference sequence). The CDR3 loop reads CSAHSGFYEQYF. Here the CDR3 DNA reads TGCAGTGCGCACAGTGGATTCTACGAGCAGTACTTC.

This clonotype was found many times. The chain couples TRBV7-2 to TRBJ2-3, with D hard to call. V lost 0 bases to trimming and J lost 0 bases, with 4 bases between them. CDR1 and CDR2 (germline): SGHTA, FQGNSA. CDR3 size: 14 residues. The CDR3 DNA is TGTGCCAGCAGCTTAGCGTTCAGCACAGATACGCAGTATTTT. Protein product: CASSLAFSTDTQYF.

V and J are TRBV7-8 and TRBJ2-3, with 8 bases identical to TRBD2. CDR3 size: 13 residues. Trimming removed 3 bases from V and 5 bases from J; junction bases left unmatched: 1. Germline V lookup: CDR1 SGHVS, CDR2 FQNEAQ. CDR3 loop: CASSFAGGDTQYF. CDR3 DNA: TGTGCCAGCAGCTTCGCGGGGGGAGATACGCAGTATTTT.

The chain is built from TRBV4-1 and TRBJ2-7; D uncertain. Germline values: CDR1 MGHRA, CDR2 YSYEKL. The V gene lost 0 bases and the J gene lost 3 bases, with 12 bases spanning the gap. This CDR3 region has 15 residues. The CDR3 DNA sequence: TGCGCCAGCAGCCAAGATTGGCGGAGCGACTACGAGCAGTACTTC. Protein: CASSQDWRSDYEQYF.

In its sample, this clonotype was seen a few times. The chain joins TRBV12-5 to TRBJ2-7; a possible D gene is TRBD2 (5 bases). CDR1 is LGHNT, CDR2 FRNRAP, per germline. The CDR3 is 14 residues long. Trimming removed 1 base from V and 6 bases from J, with 13 bases in between. The CDR3 DNA reads as TGTGCTAGTGGTTTGGCCGGGGTACTAGGCGAGCAGTACTTC. It translates to CASGLAGVLGEQYF.

In this sample, this clonotype turned up many times. The chain employs TRBV19 and TRBJ1-1; a weak D match, TRBD1 (6 bases). Germline V gene sequence: CDR1 LNHDA, CDR2 SQIVND (reference sequence). V lost 5 bases, J lost 4 bases, and 8 bases lay in between. The length of the CDR3 is 12 residues. For the CDR3, the DNA is TGTGCCAGTAGTGTACAGGGCACTGAAGCTTTCTTT. This encodes CASSVQGTEAFF.

This clonotype occurred many times. V and J are TRBV2 and TRBJ1-2, with D hard to call. With 4 bases removed from V and 1 base from J, the gap between germline ends came to 10 bases. The CDR3 spans 14 residues. CDR1 is SNHLY and CDR2 is FYNNEI in the germline V gene. CDR3 nucleotide sequence: TGTGCCAGCAGTGTATCGAATCTTAACTATGGCTACACCTTC. Translated, it gives CASSVSNLNYGYTF.

This clonotype has just a few counts. The V gene is TRBV5-5, the J gene TRBJ2-1; D is unclear. Germline lookup yields CDR1 SGHKS and CDR2 YYEKEE (reference sequence). The CDR3 has 13 residues. V lost 4 bases to trimming and J lost 5 bases, with 10 bases between them. CDR3 sequence: CASSRNYDNEQFF. CDR3 sequence (DNA): TGTGCCAGCAGCCGTAACTACGACAATGAGCAGTTCTTC.

V gene TRBV20-1 combines with J gene TRBJ1-2, with 7 bases matching TRBD1. V was pared by 4 bases and J by 0 bases, with 5 bases of the junction left unmatched. From germline, CDR1 is DFQATT and CDR2 SNEGSKA (reference sequence). The CDR3 runs to 14 residues. The CDR3 loop is CSAIEGAANYGYTF. As DNA, the CDR3 is TGCAGTGCTATCGAGGGGGCCGCTAACTATGGCTACACCTTC.

Points on this clonotype: This sequence may be a read error, since a much larger clone differs from it by one base. V gene TRBV2 combines with J gene TRBJ2-1, with 8 bases lining up with TRBD1. Germline CDR1 SNHLY, CDR2 FYNNEI. With 7 bases clipped from V and 8 bases from J, the junction kept 10 bases outside the gene matches. This CDR3 is 14 amino acids long. CDR3: CASIVDRVSDEQFF. CDR3 nucleotide sequence: TGTGCCAGCATTGTGGACAGGGTGAGCGATGAGCAGTTCTTC.

This clonotype was detected ten times or more. V gene TRBV12-3 or TRBV12-4 combines with J gene TRBJ2-2; 9 nucleotides match TRBD2. The CDR3 spans 17 residues. The V and J ends lost 3 bases and 5 bases, in that order; junction bases with no gene match: 10. CDR3 sequence: CASSLFSGSTGTGELFF. In nucleotides, the CDR3 is TGTGCCAGCAGTTTGTTTAGCGGGAGTACGGGGACCGGGGAGCTGTTTTTT.

This clonotype was observed a few times. The V and J genes are TRBV29-1 and TRBJ2-1, with 15 bases identical to TRBD2. CDR3 length equals 14 residues. Per germline, CDR1 SQVTM and CDR2 ANQGSEA. J gave up 8 bases and V 7 bases, and 6 bases lay outside the gene matches. CDR3 DNA sequence: TGCAGCGGGACTAGCGGGAGGGCCTGGGATGAGCAGTTCTTC. The encoded protein is CSGTSGRAWDEQFF.

This clonotype was counted at least ten times. The gene calls are TRBV27 and TRBJ1-5, with TRBD1 matching 9 bases. V shed 5 bases, J shed 6 bases, and the junction held 8 bases outside the gene matches. The CDR3 sequence is 15 residues long. Germline CDR1 reads MNHEY; CDR2 reads SMNVEV (reference sequence). Written as DNA, the CDR3 is TGTGCCAGCAGTCCACAGGGGGCAGGTGGTCAGCCCCAGCATTTT. It encodes CASSPQGAGGQPQHF.

The chain employs TRBV7-8 and TRBJ2-1; 10 nucleotides match TRBD2. CDR3 length equals 16 residues. CDR1 and CDR2 from the germline V gene are SGHVS and FQNEAQ. After removal of 5 bases from V and 3 bases from J, the junction contained 7 bases not matched to a gene. The CDR3 protein is CASSPETSGIYNEQFF. The CDR3 DNA follows: TGTGCCAGCAGCCCCGAAACTAGCGGGATCTACAATGAGCAGTTCTTC.

This clonotype was seen many times. The chain has TRBV7-8 and TRBJ2-1; D call uncertain. The CDR3 is 14 residues long. V shed 0 bases and J shed 6 bases, with 9 bases lying between them. The germline V gene has CDR1 SGHVS and CDR2 FQNEAQ. The CDR3 DNA reads as TGTGCCAGCAGCTTAGCGTCCCGGGCCAATGAGCAGTTCTTC. Translation: CASSLASRANEQFF.

This clonotype was detected only a few times. The CDR3 loop reads CASSYGDRWGYTF. The CDR3 DNA sequence: TGTGCCAGCAGTTACGGGGACAGGTGGGGCTACACCTTC. The chain recombines TRBV6-5 with TRBJ1-2; 8 positions agree with TRBD1. In germline, CDR1 is MNHEY, CDR2 SVGAGI. The length of the CDR3 is 13 residues. V lost 2 bases to trimming and J lost 8 bases; unmatched junction nucleotides: 4.

The sample holds a few counts of this clonotype. The chain employs TRBV2 and TRBJ2-7, with D possibly called TRBD1 or TRBD2 (7 bases each). The CDR3 length is 15 residues. Germline values: CDR1 SNHLY, CDR2 FYNNEI. V shed 4 bases and J shed 5 bases, with 18 bases lying between them. CDR3 DNA sequence: TGTGCCAGCAGTGGTTTAGGCAGGGGGGGTAACGAGCAGTACTTC. This sequence encodes CASSGLGRGGNEQYF.

The sample holds a few counts of this clonotype. At one of its ends the junction is not consistent with the germline gene, which may arise from a read error. The rearrangement links TRBV15 to TRBJ2-7; D may be TRBD1 (6 bases). The CDR3 loop spans 13 amino acids. From germline, CDR1 is LNHNV and CDR2 YYDKDF (reference sequence). The CDR3 coding sequence is TGTGCCACCAGCGGAGATCAGGGGTACGAGCAGTACTTC. It yields the protein CATSGDQGYEQYF.

The V gene is TRBV28, the J gene TRBJ1-2, with 7 nucleotides matching TRBD1. Germline trimming cut 6 bases from V and 4 bases from J; bases unmatched to any gene: 8. The germline CDR1 and CDR2 sequences are MDHEN and SYDVKM. The CDR3 length is 14 residues. CDR3 bases: TGTGCCAGCAGAGACCCGGGGACAGTCTATGGCTACACCTTC. This encodes CASRDPGTVYGYTF.

This rearrangement joins TRBV10-3 to TRBJ1-1; D is uncertain. CDR1 is ENHRY and CDR2 is SYGVKD in the germline V gene. Trimming left V 5 bases short and J 1 base short, with 11 bases between. The CDR3 contains 14 residues. CDR3 in DNA: TGTGCCATCAGTATCGCACAAACGAACACTGAAGCTTTCTTT. This codes for CAISIAQTNTEAFF.

This clonotype occurred a few times. The genes are TRBV27 and TRBJ1-1; 8 bases agree with TRBD1. CDR1 and CDR2 from the germline V gene are MNHEY and SMNVEV (reference sequence). With 5 bases clipped from V and 5 bases from J, the junction kept 10 bases outside the gene matches. The CDR3 totals 15 residues. DNA of the CDR3: TGTGCCAGCAGTGGAACAGGGGGTTGGTTAACTGAAGCTTTCTTT. Translating it yields CASSGTGGWLTEAFF.